The 30 T cell receptor beta chains reported below all come from one sample, sequenced in a study of cytomegalovirus exposure and HLA in healthy donors. PCR involved 60 Vbeta and 13 Jbeta primers. The data were produced by immunoSEQ multiplex PCR, yet TCRdb's version contains in-frame clones alone and is incomplete. The top ten hold 1.5% to 2% of the sample, which has approximately 79,000 clones, about four fifths seen once. The sequencing input was PBMCs. These receptors all stem from a man aged 35 to 55 in good health and CMV-seronegative.

The chain joins TRBV7-4 to TRBJ1-1, with 8 bases fitting TRBD1. The J segment lost 4 bases and the V segment lost 1 base, leaving 17 bases of the junction unmatched. The CDR3 loop spans 19 amino acids. In germline, CDR1 is SGHVT, CDR2 SQSDAQ. In DNA form, the CDR3 reads TGTGCCAGCAGCTTAGGGAACACCCTGCGGCAGGGGGCCGGCACTGAAGCTTTCTTT. It translates to CASSLGNTLRQGAGTEAFF. Full variable domain (remainder filled in from reference TRBV7-4 and TRBJ1-1): GAGVSQSPRYKVAKRGRDVALRCDSISGHVTLYWYRQTLGQGSEVLTYSQSDAQRDKSGRPSGRFSAERPERSVSTLKIQRTEQGDSAVYLCASSLGNTLRQGAGTEAFFGQGTRLTVV.

The chain links TRBV6-5 to TRBJ1-5; 7 bases line up with TRBD1. This CDR3 region has 13 residues. The germline V gene has CDR1 MNHEY and CDR2 SVGAGI. Trimming at V came to 6 bases and at J to 11 bases, leaving 10 bases not matched to a gene. The CDR3 coding sequence is TGTGCCAGCAGCCGGGACAGTTCTGGGTCCCAGCATTTT. It yields the protein CASSRDSSGSQHF.

The chain recombines TRBV9 with TRBJ2-5; a possible D gene is TRBD2 (5 bases). The V end was cut by 0 bases, the J end by 5 bases, with 8 bases between. Germline V CDR1 and CDR2: SGDLS, YYNGEE. The CDR3 loop spans 13 amino acids. CDR3 sequence (DNA): TGTGCCAGCAGCGTAGTTGGAGGTGAGACCCAGTACTTC. As protein: CASSVVGGETQYF.

This clone was found once. This sequence joins TRBV7-9 and TRBJ2-5, with D possibly being TRBD1 (5 bases). Germline values: CDR1 SEHNR, CDR2 FQNEAQ (reference sequence). The V and J ends lost 2 bases and 2 bases respectively, with 9 bases between them. The CDR3 has 14 residues. The CDR3 sequence: CASSLIQGQETQYF. The CDR3 DNA reads as TGTGCCAGCAGCTTAATTCAGGGACAAGAGACCCAGTACTTC. The full variable domain, with the rest looked up from reference TRBV7-9 and TRBJ2-5, is DTGVSQNPRHKITKRGQNVTFRCDPISEHNRLYWYRQTLGQGPEFLTYFQNEAQLEKSRLLSDRFSAERPKGSFSTLEIQRTEQGDSAMYLCASSLIQGQETQYFGPGTRLLVL.

This chain links TRBV7-3 with TRBJ2-1; TRBD2 matches 7 bases. CDR3 length equals 16 residues. The V and J ends lost 5 bases and 7 bases, in that order; junction bases with no gene match: 14. Germline CDR1 reads SGHTA; CDR2 reads FQGTGA. CDR3 DNA sequence: TGTGCCAGCAGCCCCACCCGAAGCGGGGTGGGGAATGAGCAGTTCTTC. This gives the protein CASSPTRSGVGNEQFF. Full variable domain (remainder filled in from reference TRBV7-3 and TRBJ2-1): GAGVSQTPSNKVTEKGKYVELRCDPISGHTALYWYRQSLGQGPEFLIYFQGTGAADDSGLPNDRFFAVRPEGSVSTLKIQRTERGDSAVYLCASSPTRSGVGNEQFFGPGTRLTVL.

In this sample, this clone turned up a few times. The rearrangement links TRBV6-5 to TRBJ1-1, with D possibly being TRBD1 (6 bases). The CDR3 extends over 11 amino acids. CDR1 is MNHEY, CDR2 SVGAGI, per germline. Trimming stripped 6 bases from V and 7 bases from J, with 9 bases between. This CDR3 is CASSRGGEAFF. DNA for the CDR3: TGTGCCAGCAGCAGAGGGGGTGAAGCTTTCTTT.

V and J are TRBV5-6 and TRBJ1-1, with a weak D call TRBD1 (6 bases). Per germline, CDR1 SGHDT and CDR2 YYEEEE. V dropped 0 bases and J dropped 4 bases, with 19 bases sitting between them. The CDR3 extends over 17 amino acids. The CDR3 here is CASSLGGWGQGGTEAFF. The DNA of the CDR3 is TGTGCCAGCAGCTTGGGGGGGTGGGGGCAGGGTGGCACTGAAGCTTTCTTT.

The chain has TRBV6-1 and TRBJ2-7; 9 bases are a match to TRBD1. The junction had 5 bases not matched to a gene; V was cut back by 4 bases and J by 4 bases. This CDR3 contains 14 residues. In germline, CDR1 is MNHNS, CDR2 SASEGT. The CDR3 DNA follows: TGTGCCAGCAGTGCCTTGGGACAGGGTTACGAGCAGTACTTC. Its protein product is CASSALGQGYEQYF.

This clone was seen only a few times. The gene calls are TRBV28 and TRBJ2-1; 9 bases agree with TRBD1. CDR3 length: 13 residues. J was trimmed by 10 bases and V by 10 bases; bases with no gene match: 11. Germline V gene lookup returns CDR1 MDHEN and CDR2 SYDVKM. As DNA, the CDR3 is TGTGCCACCACGGGACAGGGAGGAAAGGAGCAGTTCTTC. Translating it yields CATTGQGGKEQFF.

The CDR3 bases are TGTGCCAGCAGCCTTAGATCGGGCTCTGGGGCCAACGTCCTGACTTTC. The encoded protein is CASSLRSGSGANVLTF. The chain joins TRBV7-2 to TRBJ2-6; D ambiguous. CDR1 and CDR2 (germline): SGHTA, FQGNSA. This CDR3 contains 16 residues. Trimming removed 5 bases from V and 0 bases from J, with 11 bases in between.

This clone came up a few times. The gene calls are TRBV6-5 and TRBJ1-2; 8 bases agree with TRBD1. The CDR3 runs 13 residues. The germline V gene has CDR1 MNHEY and CDR2 SVGAGI. Trimming removed 2 bases from V and 5 bases from J; junction bases left unmatched: 1. CDR3 protein: CASSYRTGYGYTF. The DNA for the CDR3 is TGTGCCAGCAGTTACAGGACAGGGTATGGCTACACCTTC.

The genes are TRBV6-6 and TRBJ1-5; 7 bases are shared with TRBD1. From germline, CDR1 is MNHNY and CDR2 SVGAGI (reference sequence). CDR3 size: 14 residues. The junction had 8 bases not matched to a gene; V was cut back by 5 bases and J by 7 bases. The CDR3 region has the DNA TGTGCCAGCAGTCTAACAGGGGACCGCCAGCCCCAGCATTTT. Translating gives CASSLTGDRQPQHF.

This clone was detected only once. V gene TRBV27 combines with J gene TRBJ2-3; tentative D call: TRBD2 (6 bases). The CDR3 spans 13 residues. V dropped 3 bases and J dropped 4 bases, with 8 bases sitting between them. Germline V gene lookup returns CDR1 MNHEY and CDR2 SMNVEV (reference sequence). CDR3 sequence reads: CASSFWGADTQYF. The CDR3 DNA sequence: TGTGCCAGCAGTTTTTGGGGGGCAGATACGCAGTATTTT.

This chain joins TRBV13 and TRBJ2-5, with 10 bases that match TRBD1. V lost 0 bases to trimming and J lost 4 bases; unmatched junction nucleotides: 2. Germline CDR1 PRHDT, CDR2 FYEKMQ (reference sequence). The CDR3 contains 15 residues. CDR3 nucleotide sequence: TGTGCCAGCAGCTTAGGGACAGGGGGCGGAGAGACCCAGTACTTC. As protein: CASSLGTGGGETQYF.

The chain couples TRBV28 to TRBJ2-5, with D tentatively TRBD2 (5 bases). V gave up 4 bases and J gave up 4 bases, with 19 bases separating them. Germline CDR1 reads MDHEN; CDR2 reads SYDVKM. The CDR3 contains 16 residues. CDR3 amino acids: CASSSTQDPEGETQYF. CDR3 nucleotide sequence: TGTGCCAGCAGTTCTACCCAGGACCCCGAGGGAGAGACCCAGTACTTC.

The gene calls are TRBV7-6 and TRBJ1-2; D call uncertain. The germline V gene has CDR1 SGHVS and CDR2 FNYEAQ. V shed 1 base and J shed 2 bases, with 5 bases lying between them. CDR3 length: 13 amino acids. Here the CDR3 reads CASSLGQNYGYTF. The CDR3, as DNA: TGTGCCAGCAGCTTAGGGCAGAACTATGGCTACACCTTC. Based on the CDR3 plus reference TRBV7-6 and TRBJ1-2, the full variable domain is GAGVSQSPRYKVTKRGQDVALRCDPISGHVSLYWYRQALGQGPEFLTYFNYEAQQDKSGLPNDRFSAERPEGSISTLTIQRTEQRDSAMYRCASSLGQNYGYTFGSGTRLTVV.

In this sample, this clone turned up once. The junction differs from germline at one of its ends, possibly a read error. The chain is built from TRBV7-7 and TRBJ2-4; TRBD1 matches at 10 bases. This CDR3 has 15 residues. Germline lookup yields CDR1 SSHAT and CDR2 FNYEAQ (reference sequence). Written as DNA, the CDR3 is TGTGCTAGCAGGAAGGACAGGGGGAGCAAAAACAGTCAGTACTTC. Residues: CASRKDRGSKNSQYF.

The V gene is TRBV2, the J gene TRBJ2-7; 9 nucleotides agree with TRBD1. V gave up 6 bases and J gave up 7 bases; unmatched junction bases: 7. There are 13 residues in the CDR3. Germline CDR1 reads SNHLY; CDR2 reads FYNNEI. The CDR3 region is CASRVQGAGEQYF. The CDR3 region has the DNA TGTGCCAGCAGAGTACAGGGGGCGGGTGAGCAGTACTTC.

V gene TRBV5-1 combines with J gene TRBJ1-1; D gene uncertain. Trimming removed 1 base from V and 0 bases from J, with 13 bases in between. This CDR3 is built from 16 residues. CDR1 is SGHRS and CDR2 is YFSETQ in the germline V gene. CDR3: CASSLNPSGVNTEAFF. The DNA for the CDR3 is TGCGCCAGCAGCTTGAACCCCTCGGGTGTGAACACTGAAGCTTTCTTT.

The chain combines TRBV7-9 with TRBJ2-5, with TRBD1 as a possible D gene (7 bases). Germline V CDR1 and CDR2: SEHNR, FQNEAQ (reference sequence). Trimming pared 6 bases from V and 2 bases from J, leaving 10 bases between. The CDR3 runs 13 residues. The CDR3 DNA is TGTGCCAGCAGTTCAGGGGGGCAAGAGACCCAGTACTTC. Translating it yields CASSSGGQETQYF.

About this clone itself: Because it lacks the conserved phenylalanine or tryptophan at the end, this CDR3 is likely a read error. The chain combines TRBV29-1 with TRBJ2-3, with D possibly being TRBD1 (5 bases). The CDR3 has 13 residues. With 5 bases removed from V and 0 bases from J, the gap between germline ends came to 9 bases. Germline CDR1 and CDR2: SQVTM and ANQGSEA. The CDR3 reads CSVNGASTDTQYL. CDR3 bases: TGCAGCGTTAATGGGGCGAGCACAGATACGCAGTATCTT.

The rearrangement uses TRBV6-1 and TRBJ2-1, with TRBD2 identical over 7 bases. The V segment lost 7 bases and the J segment 1 base; nucleotides outside the gene matches: 4. Per germline, CDR1 MNHNS and CDR2 SASEGT. This CDR3 contains 14 residues. CDR3 sequence reads: CASKRGESYNEQFF. Written as DNA, the CDR3 is TGTGCCAGCAAGCGGGGAGAGTCCTACAATGAGCAGTTCTTC.

The chain uses TRBV9 and TRBJ2-7, with TRBD1 matching over 8 bases. V lost 3 bases, J lost 6 bases, and 11 bases stayed unmatched. The CDR3 runs to 15 residues. Germline lookup yields CDR1 SGDLS and CDR2 YYNGEE. Here the CDR3 DNA reads TGTGCCAGCAGCGCCCGCACAGGGGGATTAGGCGAGCAGTACTTC. Protein: CASSARTGGLGEQYF.

This sequence joins TRBV5-6 and TRBJ1-5; 9 bases align to TRBD1. Germline trimming cut 3 bases from V and 5 bases from J; bases unmatched to any gene: 3. This CDR3 region has 14 residues. Looked up from germline, CDR1 is SGHDT and CDR2 is YYEEEE. The CDR3 nucleotides are TGTGCCAGCAGCTATACAGGGGGCGATCAGCCCCAGCATTTT. This codes for CASSYTGGDQPQHF.

The chain employs TRBV10-3 and TRBJ2-3, with 11 bases identical to TRBD2. Germline V lookup: CDR1 ENHRY, CDR2 SYGVKD. V gave up 6 bases and J gave up 2 bases; unmatched junction bases: 7. The CDR3 sequence is 16 residues long. The CDR3 spells CAISLVSGRVTDTQYF. Written as DNA, the CDR3 is TGTGCCATCAGCCTAGTTAGCGGGAGGGTCACAGATACGCAGTATTTT.

The chain joins TRBV6-5 to TRBJ1-2; TRBD1 matches at 8 bases. Germline V gives CDR1 MNHEY, CDR2 SVGAGI. The V segment lost 5 bases and the J segment 4 bases; nucleotides outside the gene matches: 3. The CDR3 covers 13 residues. The chain's CDR3 is CASSHDRGYGYTF. CDR3 nucleotides: TGTGCCAGCAGTCATGACAGGGGCTATGGCTACACCTTC.

The rearrangement links TRBV21-1 to TRBJ2-2; TRBD2 was called by the table and not checked on the DNA. TRBV21-1 is listed as a pseudogene. This CDR3 comprises 21 residues. The CDR3: CASSKRPPPGTSGRYTGELFF. The CDR3 bases are TGTGCCAGCAGCAAAAGGCCCCCTCCCGGGACTAGCGGGAGGTACACCGGGGAGCTGTTTTTT.

The CDR3 loop reads CATSRGDSRGPEQYF. As DNA, the CDR3 is TGTGCCACCAGCAGAGGGGACTCAAGGGGGCCCGAGCAGTACTTC. The J gene is TRBJ2-7, the V gene TRBV15, with D possibly TRBD1 on 7 matching bases. Germline CDR1 is LNHNV and CDR2 is YYDKDF (reference sequence). V shed 1 base and J shed 6 bases, with 16 bases lying between them. The CDR3 runs 15 residues.

The CDR3 protein is CASSLQSIAGVNEQFF. The CDR3 DNA follows: TGTGCCAGCAGCTTACAATCGATAGCGGGCGTAAATGAGCAGTTCTTC. The chain is built from TRBV7-8 and TRBJ2-1, with 7 bases that match TRBD2. Germline V lookup: CDR1 SGHVS, CDR2 FQNEAQ. The CDR3 is 16 amino acids. After removal of 2 bases from V and 7 bases from J, the junction contained 11 bases not matched to a gene.

The V and J genes are TRBV11-1 and TRBJ2-1; TRBD2 matches 8 bases. The CDR3 is 17 residues long. J lost 9 bases, V lost 2 bases, and 15 bases had no gene match. Looked up from germline, CDR1 is SGHAT and CDR2 is FQDESV (reference sequence). This CDR3 reads CASSLPRASGFIIEQFF. The CDR3 DNA sequence: TGTGCCAGCAGCTTACCTCGGGCTAGCGGGTTCATTATTGAGCAGTTCTTC.